The following is a T cell receptor (beta chain) sequence with its context. Its antigen is unidentified. The junction shows a germline mismatch at one end, possibly a read error. All trial patients relapsed after autologous stem cell transplantation. The data were obtained in a study of PD-1 blockade in classical Hodgkin lymphoma. The CDR3 contains 16 residues. Germline V CDR1 and CDR2: SGHDT, YYEEEE. Findings and caveats of the study: Possibly reflecting disease activity or prior therapy, repertoire differences have causes that remain undefined. As was reported, newly diagnosed patients showed lower baseline TCR diversity than healthy donors did. Lower baseline TCR diversity marked trial partial responders and progressors. With CD4+ cells, TCR diversity rose significantly by C4D1, but not with CD8+ cells.

TCRdb's table, derived via immunoSEQ multiplex PCR, lists solely in-frame clones and lacks some. The sample lists 110,000 or so clones, nearly 90% occurring once. The chain uses TRBV5-6 and TRBJ2-5; 9 nucleotides line up with TRBD1. This specimen was peripheral blood mononuclear cells (PBMCs), taken before the second cycle of nivolumab. The TCR comes from a human donor with classical Hodgkin lymphoma. The CDR3 loop is CASSSGRDRVPEAQYF. The CDR3 DNA sequence: TGTGCCAGCAGCTCGGGCCGGGACAGGGTTCCAGAGGCCCAGTACTTC.